What follows describes a single T cell receptor beta chain. This sample is part of a study of shared clonotypes between healthy human individuals. Study context: Donor composition was a couple of women and three men, aged 18 to 49.

Germline-derived CDR1 and CDR2 are PRHDT and FYEKMQ (reference sequence). Trimming shortened V by 0 bases and J by 1 base, and 7 bases separated the two germline ends. The CDR3 is made up of 14 amino acids. Each cell subset's genomic DNA was divided evenly among several immunoSEQ plates. The DNA input per sorted-subset replicate PCR was about 190 ng, corresponding to 32,000 or so T cell genomes. Profiled with immunoSEQ multiplex PCR; TCRdb holds only in-frame clones, not every one. This sample yields hundreds of thousands of clones, of which about 96% are seen a single time; approximately 0.1% belongs to the top ten. Naive CD8 cells, CD45RO-negative and positively selected for CCR7, excluded terminally differentiated effector memory CD45RA+ cells. Every donor, a Caucasian adult, lived in Nashville, Tennessee.

Input material: naive CD8+ T cells sorted from blood. V and J are TRBV13 and TRBJ2-7, with D possibly being TRBD1 (5 bases). The sequence derives from a woman in her twenties or thirties in good health. CDR3 sequence: CASSLGKGSYEQYF. The CDR3 region has the DNA TGTGCCAGCAGCTTAGGGAAGGGGTCCTACGAGCAGTACTTC.